Shown below are 12 T cell receptor beta chains from a single sample sequenced in a study of blood T cell repertoires in COVID-19. Assay used: immunoSEQ multiplex PCR; TCRdb lists only in-frame clones, some missing. This table has under 250,000 clones, approximately 89% appearing once. Specimen: PBMCs or T cells enriched from blood (not recorded which). The source of these receptors is a woman between 40 and 55 years old who had been exposed to COVID-19.

This chain links TRBV11-3 with TRBJ2-1, with D perhaps matching TRBD1 (7 bases). Germline V gene data show CDR1 as SGHNT and CDR2 as YENEEA. Trimming shortened V by 3 bases and J by 7 bases, and 19 bases separated the two germline ends. The CDR3 length is 16 residues. CDR3 nucleotide sequence: TGTGCCAGCAGCTTTGGAGGGGGCCGGGGTAGTAATGAGCAGTTCTTC. It yields the protein CASSFGGGRGSNEQFF.

The chain is built from TRBV10-3 and TRBJ2-6; weak D call: TRBD1 (5 bases). Per the germline V gene, CDR1 is ENHRY and CDR2 is SYGVKD. Trimming cost V 3 bases and J 0 bases, with 12 bases left between them. The CDR3 is 17 residues long. The CDR3 DNA sequence: TGTGCCATCAGTGAATTGGGCGGACACTCTGGGGCCAACGTCCTGACTTTC. Protein product: CAISELGGHSGANVLTF.

In its sample, this clone was seen once. The V gene is TRBV19, the J gene TRBJ1-1, with TRBD1 matching over 8 bases. Trimming cost V 11 bases and J 6 bases; bases outside gene matches: 14. The CDR3 is made up of 14 amino acids. The germline V gene has CDR1 LNHDA and CDR2 SQIVND (reference sequence). The CDR3 nucleotides are TGTGCCGTGAAGCAGGGGGCCTCTTCTCCTGAAGCTTTCTTT. It is translated as CAVKQGASSPEAFF.

This CDR3 reads CASSLDTGQPQHF. The CDR3 nucleotides are TGTGCCAGCAGTTTGGATACAGGTCAGCCCCAGCATTTT. The chain combines TRBV28 with TRBJ1-5, with a possible D match to TRBD1 (5 bases). CDR3 length: 13 residues. CDR1 and CDR2 from the germline V gene are MDHEN and SYDVKM. With 3 bases removed from V and 6 bases from J, the gap between germline ends came to 9 bases.

The chain employs TRBV7-2 and TRBJ1-1; TRBD1 matches 7 bases. The CDR3 has 13 residues. V lost 4 bases and J lost 7; bases outside the gene matches: 6. CDR1 and CDR2 (germline): SGHTA, FQGNSA. CDR3 protein: CASSSTRDSEAFF. CDR3 DNA: TGTGCCAGCAGCTCGACGAGGGACAGTGAAGCTTTCTTT.

V is TRBV24-1 and J is TRBJ2-3, with D tentatively TRBD2 (6 bases). V dropped 4 bases and J dropped 0 bases, with 16 bases sitting between them. This CDR3 has 17 amino acids. Germline V gene data show CDR1 as KGHDR and CDR2 as SFDVKD. As DNA, the CDR3 is TGTGCCACCAGTGACGCGGACTACTCCATTAGCACAGATACGCAGTATTTT. Translation gives CATSDADYSISTDTQYF.

The genes are TRBV4-3 and TRBJ1-3; D gene ambiguous. Germline CDR1 reads LGHNA; CDR2 reads YSLEER. The CDR3 contains 16 residues. Trimming shortened V by 0 bases and J by 0 bases, and 9 bases separated the two germline ends. The CDR3 here is CASSQDRSASGNTIYF. CDR3 in DNA: TGCGCCAGCAGCCAAGATAGGAGCGCCTCTGGAAACACCATATATTTT.

This chain connects TRBV27 to TRBJ2-5; 8 nucleotides line up with TRBD1. V lost 1 base to trimming and J lost 10 bases; unmatched junction nucleotides: 8. Germline assignment: CDR1 MNHEY and CDR2 SMNVEV (reference sequence). The CDR3 spans 14 residues. The CDR3 region has the DNA TGTGCCAGCAGTTTATTACCAGGGGGCCCGGTCCAGTACTTC. Translating it yields CASSLLPGGPVQYF.

The V gene is TRBV30, the J gene TRBJ2-2, with a weak D call TRBD1 (5 bases). V lost 5 bases, J lost 1 base, and 20 bases lay in between. Looked up from germline, CDR1 is GTSNPN and CDR2 is SVGIG (reference sequence). The length of the CDR3 is 17 residues. The CDR3 DNA reads TGTGCCTGGGGCCAGAGCAGGGCCCCTTTGAACACCGGGGAGCTGTTTTTT. Protein: CAWGQSRAPLNTGELFF.

The rearrangement links TRBV24-1 to TRBJ2-2, with D possibly TRBD2 on 6 matching bases. Trimming left V 5 bases short and J 0 bases short, with 12 bases between. Germline assignment: CDR1 KGHDR and CDR2 SFDVKD. CDR3 size: 16 residues. The CDR3 nucleotides read TGTGCCACCAGTGGGTTCGGGGGAGCGAACACCGGGGAGCTGTTTTTT. This translates into CATSGFGGANTGELFF.

The V and J genes are TRBV19 and TRBJ2-1; no firm D call. Trimming stripped 5 bases from V and 3 bases from J, with 11 bases between. The CDR3 length is 14 residues. The germline CDR1 and CDR2 sequences are LNHDA and SQIVND (reference sequence). The CDR3 loop reads CASSGENHYNEQFF. Written as DNA, the CDR3 is TGTGCCAGTAGTGGAGAGAATCACTACAATGAGCAGTTCTTC.

The chain combines TRBV12-3 or TRBV12-4 with TRBJ2-5; D not certain. V was trimmed by 6 bases and J by 2 bases, leaving 7 bases between them. This CDR3 contains 12 residues. Here the CDR3 reads CASSTRQETQYF. CDR3 DNA sequence: TGTGCCAGCAGCACGCGACAAGAGACCCAGTACTTC.